This passage covers 8 T cell receptor beta chains from one sample sequenced in a study of early T cells in non-severe SARS-CoV-2 infection. TCRdb itself ran the 5' RACE reads through MiXCR, one entry per CDR3 protein. The sample shows some 48,000 distinct CDR3 sequences, approximately 7.5% of them seen only once. Material: whole blood. All receptors come from an adult who was a healthcare worker with PCR-confirmed SARS-CoV-2 infection or an uninfected control (not recorded which).

The chain carries TRBV12-3 or TRBV12-4 and TRBJ1-2; TRBD1 agrees at 9 bases. This CDR3 spans 15 amino acids. V lost 7 bases and J lost 0; bases outside the gene matches: 6. The chain's CDR3 is CASTYRDRANYGYTF. The DNA for the CDR3 is TGTGCCAGCACTTACCGGGACAGGGCTAACTATGGCTACACCTTC.

The chain carries TRBV20-1 and TRBJ2-7; 7 nucleotides match TRBD2. The CDR3 covers 13 residues. Per germline, CDR1 DFQATT and CDR2 SNEGSKA (reference sequence). Trimming removed 6 bases from V and 7 bases from J; junction bases left unmatched: 12. CDR3 sequence (DNA): TGCAGTGCCCACTATCTAGCGGCGGGGGAGCAGTACTTC. The encoded protein is CSAHYLAAGEQYF.

This clonotype has ten or more counts. This sequence joins TRBV11-2 and TRBJ1-6, with D possibly matching TRBD1 (5 bases). This CDR3 has 14 amino acids. Per the germline V gene, CDR1 is SGHAT and CDR2 is FQNNGV. Trimming removed 6 bases from V and 7 bases from J, with 13 bases in between. The CDR3 loop is CASSRQLINSPLHF. The CDR3 DNA sequence: TGTGCCAGCAGTAGACAGCTGATCAATTCACCCCTCCACTTT.

This clonotype was seen many times. V and J are TRBV20-1 and TRBJ1-3, with 8 bases identical to TRBD1. Germline V lookup: CDR1 DFQATT, CDR2 SNEGSKA (reference sequence). The trim removed 3 bases at V and 4 bases at J, leaving 2 bases unmatched. The CDR3 length is 13 residues. CDR3 in amino acids: CSARQGAGNTIYF. The CDR3 region has the DNA TGCAGTGCTAGGCAGGGGGCAGGAAACACCATATATTTT.

This clonotype was counted ten times or more. The genes are TRBV12-3 or TRBV12-4 and TRBJ1-3; D uncertain. Trimming removed 6 bases from V and 0 bases from J, with 15 bases in between. The CDR3 is 16 amino acids. The CDR3 region is CASRYGQLLSGNTIYF. CDR3 DNA sequence: TGTGCCAGCAGGTACGGCCAGCTTCTCTCTGGAAACACCATATATTTT.

This clonotype came up a few times. This chain uses TRBV5-4 with TRBJ1-6, with TRBD1 matching 11 bases. V trimming: 5 bases; J trimming: 1 base; junction bases outside the gene matches: 2. The germline CDR1 and CDR2 sequences are SGHNT and YYREEE (reference sequence). The CDR3 runs 16 residues. Written as DNA, the CDR3 is TGTGCCAGCAGTTGGGACAGGGGGTCCTATAATTCACCCCTCCACTTT. Amino acid sequence: CASSWDRGSYNSPLHF.

This clonotype is deemed medium-sized. The V gene is TRBV27, the J gene TRBJ2-1, with D tentatively TRBD1 (6 bases). Germline V gives CDR1 MNHEY, CDR2 SMNVEV (reference sequence). The CDR3 length is 11 residues. Trimming removed 8 bases from V and 9 bases from J, with 11 bases in between. CDR3 nucleotides: TGTGCCAGCTCAGGGGAAGGTGAGCAGTTCTTC. Protein product: CASSGEGEQFF.

This clonotype was seen at least ten times. The gene calls are TRBV28 and TRBJ2-7; 10 nucleotides line up with TRBD1. V was pared by 2 bases and J by 3 bases, with 1 base of the junction left unmatched. Germline V gene data show CDR1 as MDHEN and CDR2 as SYDVKM. The CDR3 runs 14 residues. The CDR3 sequence is CASSLDRGLYEQYF. The CDR3 DNA sequence: TGTGCCAGCAGTTTAGACAGGGGGCTCTACGAGCAGTACTTC.